This T cell receptor beta chain is from a study of blood T cell repertoires in COVID-19. Study-level information: The origin of the acute and convalescent COVID-19 samples was the United States, Italy and Spain. PBMCs, B-cell-depleted T cells, or T cells were the source of the cDNA or gDNA that made up the material.

Trimming removed 0 bases at V and 3 bases at J, with 11 bases between. Germline CDR1 is SGHAT and CDR2 is FQNNGV. This CDR3 region has 15 residues. Study processing details: From reference gene primer amplification, estimates of nucleated cell counts were derived. TCRdb's table, derived via immunoSEQ multiplex PCR, lists solely in-frame clones and lacks some. The DNA gave D and trimming, while V, J and clone size come from that table. The table includes about 87,000 clones, approximately 82% detected once. The sequence was collected from an older woman with acute or convalescent COVID-19. The specimen sequenced was peripheral blood. The chain uses TRBV11-2 and TRBJ1-2; possibly TRBD1 for D (5 bases). CDR3 in DNA: TGTGCCAGCAGCTTAGACGCGGGGACGTACTATGGCTACACCTTC. Residues: CASSLDAGTYYGYTF.